Listed here is a single T cell receptor beta chain. Only a few counts were recorded for this clonotype. Its antigen is still unknown. No base quality values were provided; no much bigger clone lies one nucleotide off. The sample belongs to a study of CD8 T cells in ankylosing spondylitis listed by TCRdb under 2017. Broadly, across the study: The study profiled T cell receptor beta repertoires in healthy donors and ankylosing spondylitis patients to find disease-linked TCR variants. The full study cohort comprised 25 ankylosing spondylitis patients and roughly 110 healthy donors. Samples of peripheral blood were taken, and for ankylosing spondylitis patients, synovial fluid was collected as well. General findings and caveats noted by the study authors: The disease-linked clones were reported to be significantly enriched in matched synovial fluid samples from ankylosing spondylitis patients. A TCR beta motif made up of roughly eight highly homologous amino acid variants appeared to be characteristic of blood from ankylosing spondylitis patients. Some of the motif variants had been reported before in the synovial fluid and blood of reactive arthritis patients, a finding that suggests common disease-initiation mechanisms. A CD8+ phenotype was shown by the disease-linked clones, which were found at relatively low frequencies in peripheral blood.

The CDR3 sequence holds 15 residues, the cysteine and phenylalanine included. The sequence is cut down to CDR3 DNA, 45 bases in frame from base 1. Trimming costs V 5 bases and J 4 bases, and their ends lie 15 bases apart. CDR1 SEHNR and CDR2 FQNEAQ were looked up in the germline V gene (reference sequence). Sequencing was performed on an Illumina HiSeq 2500. Quantitative 5'-RACE with molecular barcodes was used to prepare TCR beta libraries. Concerning the study's data processing: A new computational method, built on a probabilistic model of VDJ rearrangement, was used to identify disease-linked TCR variants. TCRdb reanalyzed the raw reads on its own, using fastp at Q25 for trimming and MiXCR for clone calling, and kept in-frame beta chains. Each entry merges the rows of one CDR3 protein and shows their most common DNA and genes. TCRdb's processing, not the study's, gives the V and J calls here. Across this sample there are fewer than 250,000 distinct CDR3 sequences, with approximately 16% seen only once. Together, the top ten hold more than 40% of the sample.

The rearranged segments are TRBV7-9 and TRBJ2-1; TRBD1 might be the D gene, on 5 matching bases. Source material: blood, either unsorted or a sorted T cell fraction (not recorded which). This clonotype originated in a male donor with ankylosing spondylitis. The nucleotides read TGTGCCAGCAGCCCCCAGGGTACGGAGTACAATGAGCAGTTCTTC. Protein translation: CASSPQGTEYNEQFF.